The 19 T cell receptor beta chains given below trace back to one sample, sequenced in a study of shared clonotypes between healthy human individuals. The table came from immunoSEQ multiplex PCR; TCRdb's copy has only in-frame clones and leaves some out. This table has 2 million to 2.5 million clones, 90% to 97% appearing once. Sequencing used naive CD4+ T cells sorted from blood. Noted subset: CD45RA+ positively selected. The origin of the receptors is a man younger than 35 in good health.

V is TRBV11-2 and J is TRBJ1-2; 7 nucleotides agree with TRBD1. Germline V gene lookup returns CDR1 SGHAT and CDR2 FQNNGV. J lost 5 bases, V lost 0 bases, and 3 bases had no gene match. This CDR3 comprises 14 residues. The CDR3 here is CASSLEGQPYGYTF. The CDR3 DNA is TGTGCCAGCAGCTTAGAGGGACAGCCTTATGGCTACACCTTC.

CDR3 coding DNA: TGTGCCTGGAGTGGGGCCTTGGGAGGTAGTGAAAAACTGTTTTTT. It yields the protein CAWSGALGGSEKLFF. The gene calls are TRBV30 and TRBJ1-4; D is unclear. The germline V gene has CDR1 GTSNPN and CDR2 SVGIG (reference sequence). Trimming left V 1 base short and J 7 bases short, with 16 bases between. The length of the CDR3 is 15 residues.

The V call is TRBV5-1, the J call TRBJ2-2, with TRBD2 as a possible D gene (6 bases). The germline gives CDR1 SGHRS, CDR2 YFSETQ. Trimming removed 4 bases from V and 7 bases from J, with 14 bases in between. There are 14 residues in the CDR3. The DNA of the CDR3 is TGCGCCAGCAGCCTGGAGGGCCCCCGCGGGGAGCTGTTTTTT. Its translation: CASSLEGPRGELFF.

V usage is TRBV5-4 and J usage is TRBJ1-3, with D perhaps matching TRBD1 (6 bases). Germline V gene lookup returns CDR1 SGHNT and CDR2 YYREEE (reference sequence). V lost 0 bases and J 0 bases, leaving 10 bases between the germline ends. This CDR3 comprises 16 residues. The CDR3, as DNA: TGTGCCAGCAGCTTGGAGGGGGGGCCCTCTGGAAACACCATATATTTT. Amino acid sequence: CASSLEGGPSGNTIYF. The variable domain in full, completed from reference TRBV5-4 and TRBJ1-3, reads ETGVTQSPTHLIKTRGQQVTLRCSSQSGHNTVSWYQQALGQGPQFIFQYYREEENGRGNFPPRFSGLQFPNYSSELNVNALELDDSALYLCASSLEGGPSGNTIYFGEGSWLTVV.

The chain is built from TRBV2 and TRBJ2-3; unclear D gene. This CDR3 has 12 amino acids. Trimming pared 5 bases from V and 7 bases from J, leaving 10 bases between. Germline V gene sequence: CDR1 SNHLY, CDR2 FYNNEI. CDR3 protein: CASSLDAYTQYF. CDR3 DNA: TGTGCCAGCAGTCTGGACGCGTATACGCAGTATTTT.

The CDR3 spells CASSQEGSVNSPLHF. CDR3 in DNA: TGCGCCAGCAGCCAAGAGGGCAGTGTAAATTCACCCCTCCACTTT. This chain connects TRBV4-1 to TRBJ1-6; no clear D. CDR3 size: 15 residues. Deletions cut 0 bases from V and 7 bases from J, with 10 bases between. Germline values: CDR1 MGHRA, CDR2 YSYEKL.

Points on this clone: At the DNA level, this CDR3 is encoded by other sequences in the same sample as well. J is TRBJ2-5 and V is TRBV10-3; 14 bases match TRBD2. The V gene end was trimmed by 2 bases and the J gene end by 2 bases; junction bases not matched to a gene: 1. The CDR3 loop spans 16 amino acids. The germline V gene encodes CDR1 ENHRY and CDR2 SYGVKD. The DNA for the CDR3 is TGTGCCATCAGTGAGGGACTAGCGGGGGGTCAAGAGACCCAGTACTTC. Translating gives CAISEGLAGGQETQYF.

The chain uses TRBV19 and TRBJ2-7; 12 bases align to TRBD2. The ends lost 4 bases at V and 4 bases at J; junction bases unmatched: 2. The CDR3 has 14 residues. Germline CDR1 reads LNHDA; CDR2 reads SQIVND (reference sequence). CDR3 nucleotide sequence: TGTGCCAGTAGTACCGGGACTAGCGGGTACGAGCAGTACTTC. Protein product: CASSTGTSGYEQYF. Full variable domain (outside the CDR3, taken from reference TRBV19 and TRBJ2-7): DGGITQSPKYLFRKEGQNVTLSCEQNLNHDAMYWYRQDPGQGLRLIYYSQIVNDFQKGDIAEGYSVSREKKESFPLTVTSAQKNPTAFYLCASSTGTSGYEQYFGPGTRLTVT.

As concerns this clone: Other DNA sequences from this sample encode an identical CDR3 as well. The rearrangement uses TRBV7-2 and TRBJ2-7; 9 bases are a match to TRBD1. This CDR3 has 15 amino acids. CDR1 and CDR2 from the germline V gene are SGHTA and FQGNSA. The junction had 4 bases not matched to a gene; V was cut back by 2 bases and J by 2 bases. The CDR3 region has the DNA TGTGCCAGCAGCTTAACCGGGACAGGGCCCTACGAGCAGTACTTC. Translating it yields CASSLTGTGPYEQYF.

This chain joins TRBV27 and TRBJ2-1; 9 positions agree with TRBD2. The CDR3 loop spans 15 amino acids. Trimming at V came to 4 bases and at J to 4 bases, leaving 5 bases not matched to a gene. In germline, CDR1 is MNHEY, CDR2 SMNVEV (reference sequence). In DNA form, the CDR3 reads TGTGCCAGCAGTTCCCTTCTAGCGGGGTACAATGAGCAGTTCTTC. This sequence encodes CASSSLLAGYNEQFF.

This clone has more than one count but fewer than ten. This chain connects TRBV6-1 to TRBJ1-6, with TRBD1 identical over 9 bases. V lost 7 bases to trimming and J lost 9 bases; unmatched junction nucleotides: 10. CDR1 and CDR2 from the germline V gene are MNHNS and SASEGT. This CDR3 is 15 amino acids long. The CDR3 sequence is CASNHRGLDASPLHF. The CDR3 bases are TGTGCCAGCAACCACAGGGGGCTTGACGCTTCACCCCTCCACTTT.

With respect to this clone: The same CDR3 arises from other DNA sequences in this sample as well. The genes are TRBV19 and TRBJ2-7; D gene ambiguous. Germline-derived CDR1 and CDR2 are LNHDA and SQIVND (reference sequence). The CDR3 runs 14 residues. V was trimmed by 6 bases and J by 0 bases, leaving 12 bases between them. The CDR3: CASRRTGGSYEQYF. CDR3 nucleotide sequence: TGTGCCAGTAGAAGGACGGGCGGCTCCTACGAGCAGTACTTC.

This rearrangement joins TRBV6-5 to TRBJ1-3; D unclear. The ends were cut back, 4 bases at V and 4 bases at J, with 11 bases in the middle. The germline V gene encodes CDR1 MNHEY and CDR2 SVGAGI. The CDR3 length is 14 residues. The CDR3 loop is CASSSAVWGNTIYF. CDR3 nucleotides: TGTGCCAGCAGTTCCGCCGTGTGGGGAAACACCATATATTTT.

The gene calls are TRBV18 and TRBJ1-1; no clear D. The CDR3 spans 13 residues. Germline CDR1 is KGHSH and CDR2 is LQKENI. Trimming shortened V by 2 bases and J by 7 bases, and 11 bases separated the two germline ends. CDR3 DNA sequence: TGTGCCAGCTCACCAAGTAGGGTGGGTGAAGCTTTCTTT. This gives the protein CASSPSRVGEAFF. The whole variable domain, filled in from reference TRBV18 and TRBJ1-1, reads NAGVMQNPRHLVRRRGQEARLRCSPMKGHSHVYWYRQLPEEGLKFMVYLQKENIIDESGMPKERFSAEFPKEGPSILRIQQVVRGDSAAYFCASSPSRVGEAFFGQGTRLTVV.

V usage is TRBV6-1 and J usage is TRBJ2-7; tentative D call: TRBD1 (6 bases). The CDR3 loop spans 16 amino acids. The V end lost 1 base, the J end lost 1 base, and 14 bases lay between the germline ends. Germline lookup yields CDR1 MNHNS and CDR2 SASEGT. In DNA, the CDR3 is TGTGCCAGCAGTGAAGGCCCAGGGGATCTTTCCTACGAGCAGTACTTC. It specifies CASSEGPGDLSYEQYF.

CDR3 bases: TGTGCCAGCAGTTACGAGGCAGGGTCCGCTCGTGGCTACACCTTC. Amino acids: CASSYEAGSARGYTF. J is TRBJ1-2 and V is TRBV6-5, with D tentatively TRBD1 (5 bases). CDR3 length: 15 amino acids. The germline CDR1 and CDR2 sequences are MNHEY and SVGAGI. The germline V and J ends were trimmed by 2 bases and 7 bases, with 17 bases remaining between them.

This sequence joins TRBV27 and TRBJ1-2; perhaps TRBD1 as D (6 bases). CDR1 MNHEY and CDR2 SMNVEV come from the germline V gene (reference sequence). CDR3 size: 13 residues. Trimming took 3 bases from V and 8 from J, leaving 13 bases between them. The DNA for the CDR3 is TGTGCCAGCAGTTTGAGGGGGGGGAGGGGCTACACCTTC. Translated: CASSLRGGRGYTF.

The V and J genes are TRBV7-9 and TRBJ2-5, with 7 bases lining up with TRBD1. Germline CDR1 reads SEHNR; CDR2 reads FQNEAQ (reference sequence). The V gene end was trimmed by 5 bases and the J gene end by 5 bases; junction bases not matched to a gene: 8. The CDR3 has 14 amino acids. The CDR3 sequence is CASSPPTGVETQYF. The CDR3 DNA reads TGTGCCAGCAGCCCGCCAACAGGGGTGGAGACCCAGTACTTC. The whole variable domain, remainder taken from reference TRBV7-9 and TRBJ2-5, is DTGVSQNPRHKITKRGQNVTFRCDPISEHNRLYWYRQTLGQGPEFLTYFQNEAQLEKSRLLSDRFSAERPKGSFSTLEIQRTEQGDSAMYLCASSPPTGVETQYFGPGTRLLVL.

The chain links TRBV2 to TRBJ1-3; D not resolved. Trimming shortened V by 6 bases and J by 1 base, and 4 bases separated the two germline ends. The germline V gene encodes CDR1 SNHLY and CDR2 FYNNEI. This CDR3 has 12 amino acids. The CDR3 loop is CASRQSGNTIYF. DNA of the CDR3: TGTGCCAGCAGGCAGTCTGGAAACACCATATATTTT.